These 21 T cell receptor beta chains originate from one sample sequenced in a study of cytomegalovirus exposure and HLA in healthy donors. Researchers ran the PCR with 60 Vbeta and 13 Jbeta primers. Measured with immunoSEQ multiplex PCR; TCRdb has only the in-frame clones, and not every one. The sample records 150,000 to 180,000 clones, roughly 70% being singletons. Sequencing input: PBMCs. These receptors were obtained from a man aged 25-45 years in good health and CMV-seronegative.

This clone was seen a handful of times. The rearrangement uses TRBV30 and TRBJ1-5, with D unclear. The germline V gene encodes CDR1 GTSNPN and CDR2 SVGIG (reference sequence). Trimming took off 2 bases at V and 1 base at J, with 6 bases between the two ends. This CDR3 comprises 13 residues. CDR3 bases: TGTGCCTGGAGTCCTAACAGCAATCAGCCCCAGCATTTT. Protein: CAWSPNSNQPQHF.

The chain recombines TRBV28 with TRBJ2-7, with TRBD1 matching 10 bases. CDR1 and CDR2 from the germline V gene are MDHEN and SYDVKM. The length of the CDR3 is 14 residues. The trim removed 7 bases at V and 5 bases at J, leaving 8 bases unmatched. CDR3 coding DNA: TGTGCCAGCATCTCGAGGGACAGGGGACACGAGCAGTACTTC. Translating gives CASISRDRGHEQYF.

The CDR3 protein is CASSRSQGTSYEQYF. The CDR3 bases are TGTGCCAGTAGTAGATCACAGGGAACCTCCTACGAGCAGTACTTC. This sequence joins TRBV19 and TRBJ2-7, with D maybe TRBD1 (6 bases). CDR1 is LNHDA and CDR2 is SQIVND in the germline V gene (reference sequence). V dropped 4 bases and J dropped 0 bases, with 13 bases sitting between them. This CDR3 spans 15 amino acids.

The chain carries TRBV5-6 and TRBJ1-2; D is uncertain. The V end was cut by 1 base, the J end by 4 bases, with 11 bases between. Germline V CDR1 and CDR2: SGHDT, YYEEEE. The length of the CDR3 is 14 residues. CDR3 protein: CASSLRVRGYGYTF. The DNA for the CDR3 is TGTGCCAGCAGCTTGCGCGTGCGTGGCTATGGCTACACCTTC.

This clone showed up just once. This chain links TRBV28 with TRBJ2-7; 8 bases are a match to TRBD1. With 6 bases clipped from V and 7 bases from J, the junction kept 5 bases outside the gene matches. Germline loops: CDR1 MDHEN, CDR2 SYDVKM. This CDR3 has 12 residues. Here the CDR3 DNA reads TGTGCCAGCAGCATACAGGGGGAGGAGCAGTACTTC. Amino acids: CASSIQGEEQYF.

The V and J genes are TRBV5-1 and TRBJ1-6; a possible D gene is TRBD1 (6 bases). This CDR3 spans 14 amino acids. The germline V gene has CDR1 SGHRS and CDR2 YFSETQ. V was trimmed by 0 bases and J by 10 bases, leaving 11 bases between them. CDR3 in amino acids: CASSLGQDRSPLHF. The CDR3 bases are TGCGCCAGCAGCTTGGGACAGGATCGATCACCCCTCCACTTT.

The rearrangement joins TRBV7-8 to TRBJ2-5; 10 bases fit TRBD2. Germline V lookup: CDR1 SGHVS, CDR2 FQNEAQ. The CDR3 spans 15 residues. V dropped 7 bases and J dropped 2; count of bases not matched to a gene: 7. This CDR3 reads CASTPAGGRQETQYF. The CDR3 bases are TGTGCCAGCACCCCAGCGGGGGGGAGACAAGAGACCCAGTACTTC.

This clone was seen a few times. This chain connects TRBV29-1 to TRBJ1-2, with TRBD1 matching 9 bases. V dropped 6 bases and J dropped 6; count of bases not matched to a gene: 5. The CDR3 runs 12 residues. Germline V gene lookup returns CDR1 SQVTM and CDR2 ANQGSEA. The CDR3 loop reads CSVRRDRDGYTF. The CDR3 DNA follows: TGCAGCGTCCGTAGGGACAGGGATGGCTACACCTTC.

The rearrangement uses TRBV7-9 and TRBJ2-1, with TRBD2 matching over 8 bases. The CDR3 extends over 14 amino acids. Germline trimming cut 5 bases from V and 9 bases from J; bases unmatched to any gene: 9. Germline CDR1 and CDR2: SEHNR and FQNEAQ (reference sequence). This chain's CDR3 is CASSVSGVGSEQFF. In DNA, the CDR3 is TGTGCCAGCAGCGTTAGCGGGGTGGGGAGTGAGCAGTTCTTC.

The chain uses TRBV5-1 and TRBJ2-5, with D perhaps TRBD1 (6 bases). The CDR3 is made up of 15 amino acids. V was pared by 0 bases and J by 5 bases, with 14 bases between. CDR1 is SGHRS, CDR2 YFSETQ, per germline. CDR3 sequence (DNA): TGCGCCAGCAGCTTGGTGGGGGCTCGGGATGAGACCCAGTACTTC. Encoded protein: CASSLVGARDETQYF. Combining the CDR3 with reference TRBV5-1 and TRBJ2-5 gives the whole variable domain KAGVTQTPRYLIKTRGQQVTLSCSPISGHRSVSWYQQTPGQGLQFLFEYFSETQRNKGNFPGRFSGRQFSNSRSEMNVSTLELGDSALYLCASSLVGARDETQYFGPGTRLLVL.

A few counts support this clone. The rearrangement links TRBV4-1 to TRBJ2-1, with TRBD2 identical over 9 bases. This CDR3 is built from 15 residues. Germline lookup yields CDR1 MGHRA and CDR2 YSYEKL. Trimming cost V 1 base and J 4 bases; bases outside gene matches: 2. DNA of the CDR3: TGCGCCAGCAGCCAAGGGCTAGCGGGGTACAATGAGCAGTTCTTC. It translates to CASSQGLAGYNEQFF.

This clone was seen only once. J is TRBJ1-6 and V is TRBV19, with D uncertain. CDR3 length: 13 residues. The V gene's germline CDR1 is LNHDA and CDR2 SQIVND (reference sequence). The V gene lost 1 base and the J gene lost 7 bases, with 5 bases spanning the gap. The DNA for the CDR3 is TGTGCCAGTAGTATAGGGCCCAATTCACCCCTCCACTTT. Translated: CASSIGPNSPLHF. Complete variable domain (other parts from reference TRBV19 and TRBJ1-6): DGGITQSPKYLFRKEGQNVTLSCEQNLNHDAMYWYRQDPGQGLRLIYYSQIVNDFQKGDIAEGYSVSREKKESFPLTVTSAQKNPTAFYLCASSIGPNSPLHFGNGTRLTVT.

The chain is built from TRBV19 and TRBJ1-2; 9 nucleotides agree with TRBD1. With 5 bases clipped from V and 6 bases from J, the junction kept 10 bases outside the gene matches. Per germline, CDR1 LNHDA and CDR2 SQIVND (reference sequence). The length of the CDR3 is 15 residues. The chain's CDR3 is CASSSSGTGRDGYTF. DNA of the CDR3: TGTGCCAGTAGTTCGTCCGGGACAGGGAGGGATGGCTACACCTTC.

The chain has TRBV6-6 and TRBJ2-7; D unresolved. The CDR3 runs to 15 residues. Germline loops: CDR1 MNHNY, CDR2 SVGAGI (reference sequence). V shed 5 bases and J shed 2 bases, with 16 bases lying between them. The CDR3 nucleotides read TGTGCCAGCAGTCATAATCCCCGTAGAACCTACGAGCAGTACTTC. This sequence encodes CASSHNPRRTYEQYF.

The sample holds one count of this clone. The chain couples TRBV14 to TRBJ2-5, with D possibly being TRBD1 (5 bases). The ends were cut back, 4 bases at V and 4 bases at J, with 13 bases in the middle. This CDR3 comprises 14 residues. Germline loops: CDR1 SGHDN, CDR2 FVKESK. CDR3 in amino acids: CASSPRATGETQYF. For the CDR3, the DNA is TGTGCCAGCAGCCCACGGGCCACAGGAGAGACCCAGTACTTC.

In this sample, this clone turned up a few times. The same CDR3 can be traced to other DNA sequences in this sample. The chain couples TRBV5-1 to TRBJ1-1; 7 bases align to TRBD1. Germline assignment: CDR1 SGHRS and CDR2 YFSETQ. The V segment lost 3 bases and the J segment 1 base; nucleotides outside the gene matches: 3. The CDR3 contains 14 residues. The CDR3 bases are TGCGCCAGCAGCTCGGGACAGACGAACACTGAAGCTTTCTTT. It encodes CASSSGQTNTEAFF.

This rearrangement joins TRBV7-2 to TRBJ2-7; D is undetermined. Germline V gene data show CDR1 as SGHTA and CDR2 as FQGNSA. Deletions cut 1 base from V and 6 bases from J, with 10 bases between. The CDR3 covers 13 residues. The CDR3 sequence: CASSLGLVREQYF. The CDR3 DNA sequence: TGTGCCAGCAGCTTAGGTCTAGTCCGCGAGCAGTACTTC.

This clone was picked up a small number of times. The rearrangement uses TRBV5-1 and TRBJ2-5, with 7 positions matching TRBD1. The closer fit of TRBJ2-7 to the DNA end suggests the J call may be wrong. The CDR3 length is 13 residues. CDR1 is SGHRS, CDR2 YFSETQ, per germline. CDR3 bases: TGCGCCAGCAGCGTCGGGACAGACTACGAGCAGTACTTC. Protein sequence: CASSVGTDYEQYF.

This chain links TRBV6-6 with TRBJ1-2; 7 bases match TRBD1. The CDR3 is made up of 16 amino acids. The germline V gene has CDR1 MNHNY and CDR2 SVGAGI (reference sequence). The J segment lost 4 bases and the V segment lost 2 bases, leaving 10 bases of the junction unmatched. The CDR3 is CASSYLWGTVTYGYTF. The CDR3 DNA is TGTGCCAGCAGTTACCTCTGGGGGACAGTTACCTATGGCTACACCTTC.

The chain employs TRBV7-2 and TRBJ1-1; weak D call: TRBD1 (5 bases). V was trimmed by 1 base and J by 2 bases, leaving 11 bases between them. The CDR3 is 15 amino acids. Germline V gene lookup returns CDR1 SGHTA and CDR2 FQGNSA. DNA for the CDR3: TGTGCCAGCAGCTTAGTGGCAGGGACTAACACTGAAGCTTTCTTT. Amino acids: CASSLVAGTNTEAFF.

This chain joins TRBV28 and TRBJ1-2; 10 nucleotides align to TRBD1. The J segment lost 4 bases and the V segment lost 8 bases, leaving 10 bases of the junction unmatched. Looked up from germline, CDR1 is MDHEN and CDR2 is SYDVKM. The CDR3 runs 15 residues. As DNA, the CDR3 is TGTGCCAGCCGCTCCCTGGGACAGGGGACCTATGGCTACACCTTC. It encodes CASRSLGQGTYGYTF.